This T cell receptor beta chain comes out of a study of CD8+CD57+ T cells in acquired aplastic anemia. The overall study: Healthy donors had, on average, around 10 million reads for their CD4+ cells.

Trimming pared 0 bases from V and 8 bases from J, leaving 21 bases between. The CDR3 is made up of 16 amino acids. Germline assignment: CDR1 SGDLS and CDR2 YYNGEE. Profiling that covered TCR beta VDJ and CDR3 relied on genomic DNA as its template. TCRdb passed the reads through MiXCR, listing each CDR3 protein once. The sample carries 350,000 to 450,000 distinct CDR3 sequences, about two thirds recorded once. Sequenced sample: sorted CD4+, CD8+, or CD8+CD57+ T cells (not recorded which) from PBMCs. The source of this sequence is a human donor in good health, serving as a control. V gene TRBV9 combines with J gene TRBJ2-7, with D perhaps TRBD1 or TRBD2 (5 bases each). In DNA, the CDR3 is TGTGCCAGCAGCGTAGCGGCTGGGGGAACAGATACGCAGCAGTACTTC. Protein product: CASSVAAGGTDTQQYF.